The 19 T cell receptor beta chains given below trace back to one sample, sequenced in a study of cytomegalovirus exposure and HLA in healthy donors. The study ran its PCR with 60 Vbeta and 13 Jbeta primers. The method was immunoSEQ multiplex PCR; TCRdb's version includes in-frame clones alone and lacks a portion of them. The data show more than 140,000 clones, roughly 80% seen once. Sequenced material: PBMCs. These receptor sequences come from a man aged 30 to 45 in good health and CMV-seropositive.

This clone has more than one count but fewer than ten. V gene TRBV28 combines with J gene TRBJ2-3; TRBD1 matches at 8 bases. CDR1 is MDHEN, CDR2 SYDVKM, per germline. V was pared by 6 bases and J by 1 base, with 0 bases of the junction left unmatched. This CDR3 is built from 13 residues. CDR3 protein: CASRGQGTDTQYF. In DNA, the CDR3 is TGTGCCAGCAGGGGACAGGGCACAGATACGCAGTATTTT.

This chain uses TRBV28 with TRBJ1-5; 10 positions agree with TRBD1. The junction had 8 bases not matched to a gene; V was cut back by 6 bases and J by 0 bases. Germline-derived CDR1 and CDR2 are MDHEN and SYDVKM. This CDR3 has 17 residues. CDR3 loop: CASSDRGRGNSNQPQHF. CDR3 bases: TGTGCCAGCAGCGACAGGGGGCGCGGGAATAGCAATCAGCCCCAGCATTTT.

V gene TRBV5-8 combines with J gene TRBJ1-5, with 7 positions matching TRBD1. The trim removed 4 bases at V and 7 bases at J, leaving 8 bases unmatched. CDR1 is SGHTS, CDR2 YDEGEE, per germline. This CDR3 contains 14 residues. The CDR3 reads CASSAYRGRQPQHF. The CDR3 region has the DNA TGTGCCAGCAGCGCATACAGGGGAAGGCAGCCCCAGCATTTT.

CDR3 amino acids: CASSDIRDRGQITF. The DNA for the CDR3 is TGTGCCAGCAGTGATATACGGGACAGGGGGCAGATCACCTTC. The chain has TRBV2 and TRBJ1-2; TRBD1 agrees at 12 bases. This CDR3 spans 14 amino acids. CDR1 SNHLY and CDR2 FYNNEI come from the germline V gene. V lost 3 bases to trimming and J lost 13 bases; unmatched junction nucleotides: 9.

The rearrangement joins TRBV1 to TRBJ2-2; the table's D call, TRBD1, has no DNA check behind it. TRBV1 is marked as a pseudogene. The CDR3 length is 20 residues. CDR3 protein: CTSSPPGRGASSFPPGELFF. CDR3 bases: TGCACCAGCAGCCCCCCAGGCAGGGGCGCGAGCTCGTTCCCCCCCGGGGAGCTGTTTTTT.

This clone has only a few counts. This chain uses TRBV7-8 with TRBJ2-7; 7 nucleotides line up with TRBD2. The germline CDR1 and CDR2 sequences are SGHVS and FQNEAQ. V lost 3 bases to trimming and J lost 6 bases; unmatched junction nucleotides: 17. The length of the CDR3 is 17 residues. The CDR3 nucleotides are TGTGCCAGCAGCTTTTATTTAACGGGAGGACAAGGCGCCGAGCAGTACTTC. This sequence encodes CASSFYLTGGQGAEQYF.

The genes are TRBV28 and TRBJ2-7; weak D call: TRBD2 (6 bases). The CDR3 spans 12 residues. V gave up 6 bases and J gave up 8 bases, with 14 bases separating them. Germline CDR1 is MDHEN and CDR2 is SYDVKM. The CDR3 reads CASSSRERKQYF. The CDR3 nucleotides are TGTGCCAGCAGCTCCCGGGAGCGGAAGCAGTACTTC. The full variable domain, completed using reference TRBV28 and TRBJ2-7, is DVKVTQSSRYLVKRTGEKVFLECVQDMDHENMFWYRQDPGLGLRLIYFSYDVKMKEKGDIPEGYSVSREKKERFSLILESASTNQTSMYLCASSSRERKQYFGPGTRLTVT.

For this clone: One end of the junction does not line up with germline, which may come from a read error. This sample includes further DNA sequences coding for the same CDR3. The chain couples TRBV9 to TRBJ1-6, with D maybe TRBD1 (6 bases). The CDR3 has 15 residues. Per the germline V gene, CDR1 is SGDLS and CDR2 is YYNGEE. The DNA for the CDR3 is TGTGCCAGCAGCGTAGAGCCAGGGGATAACTCACCCCTCCACTTT. Translated: CASSVEPGDNSPLHF. Supplemented by reference TRBV9 and TRBJ1-6, the full variable domain reads DSGVTQTPKHLITATGQRVTLRCSPRSGDLSVYWYQQSLDQGLQFLIQYYNGEERAKGNILERFSAQQFPDLHSELNLSSLELGDSALYFCASSVEPGDNSPLHFGNGTRLTVT.

In DNA form, the CDR3 reads TGCGCCAGCAGCTTTGCCGGGAAAACAGATACGCAGTATTTT. Amino acid sequence: CASSFAGKTDTQYF. The chain recombines TRBV5-1 with TRBJ2-3, with D possibly matching TRBD2 (5 bases). V dropped 2 bases and J dropped 3 bases, with 10 bases sitting between them. The CDR3 loop spans 14 amino acids. Germline CDR1 is SGHRS and CDR2 is YFSETQ.

This clone appeared a single time. The chain carries TRBV7-7 and TRBJ2-2; TRBD2 agrees at 11 bases. The CDR3 sequence is 16 residues long. The trim removed 1 base at V and 5 bases at J, leaving 3 bases unmatched. Germline lookup yields CDR1 SSHAT and CDR2 FNYEAQ (reference sequence). CDR3 in amino acids: CASSLVVAGGTGELFF. For the CDR3, the DNA is TGTGCCAGCAGCTTAGTAGTAGCGGGAGGGACCGGGGAGCTGTTTTTT.

As DNA, the CDR3 is TGTGCCAGTAGTTCTAGCGTAACAGATACGCAGTATTTT. Translation: CASSSSVTDTQYF. The rearrangement links TRBV19 to TRBJ2-3; D is possibly TRBD2 (6 bases). From germline, CDR1 is LNHDA and CDR2 SQIVND (reference sequence). Trimming pared 5 bases from V and 3 bases from J, leaving 9 bases between. The CDR3 is 13 residues long.

The rearrangement links TRBV18 to TRBJ2-5; the D gene is possibly TRBD1 (6 bases). The V and J ends lost 6 bases and 3 bases respectively, with 14 bases between them. This CDR3 comprises 14 residues. The germline CDR1 and CDR2 sequences are KGHSH and LQKENI. The CDR3 region has the DNA TGTGCCAGCTCTCTCCTAGGACAGAAAGAGACCCAGTACTTC. Residues: CASSLLGQKETQYF. The whole variable domain, filled in from reference TRBV18 and TRBJ2-5, reads NAGVMQNPRHLVRRRGQEARLRCSPMKGHSHVYWYRQLPEEGLKFMVYLQKENIIDESGMPKERFSAEFPKEGPSILRIQQVVRGDSAAYFCASSLLGQKETQYFGPGTRLLVL.

The chain joins TRBV19 to TRBJ2-1; maybe TRBD1 (5 bases). V was cut by 3 bases and J by 8 bases, with 11 bases left in between. The germline gives CDR1 LNHDA, CDR2 SQIVND (reference sequence). The CDR3 runs 13 residues. The CDR3 reads CASSIITGHEQFF. The CDR3 DNA reads TGTGCCAGTAGTATTATCACAGGCCATGAGCAGTTCTTC.

This sequence joins TRBV6-5 and TRBJ1-1, with TRBD1 matching over 7 bases. The CDR3 consists of 13 residues. Looked up from germline, CDR1 is MNHEY and CDR2 is SVGAGI. The ends lost 6 bases at V and 11 bases at J; junction bases unmatched: 12. CDR3 sequence reads: CASSAERTGRAFF. CDR3 DNA sequence: TGTGCCAGCAGCGCTGAACGGACAGGCAGGGCTTTCTTT.

This clone was counted a few times. The V gene is TRBV11-2, the J gene TRBJ2-7; no reliable D call. The CDR3 has 15 residues. V was cut by 0 bases and J by 2 bases, with 11 bases left in between. Germline loops: CDR1 SGHAT, CDR2 FQNNGV. The CDR3 DNA is TGTGCCAGCAGCTTAGATCAAGGCAGGCCCTACGAGCAGTACTTC. It specifies CASSLDQGRPYEQYF.

The chain recombines TRBV2 with TRBJ2-2; 16 bases are shared with TRBD2. The CDR3 runs 19 residues. The trim removed 6 bases at V and 4 bases at J, leaving 11 bases unmatched. From germline, CDR1 is SNHLY and CDR2 FYNNEI. The DNA for the CDR3 is TGTGCCAGCAGCGCCCGGGGACTAGCGGGAGGGAGGGGCACCGGGGAGCTGTTTTTT. Translated: CASSARGLAGGRGTGELFF.

V is TRBV28 and J is TRBJ2-1; perhaps TRBD1 as D (6 bases). V shed 5 bases and J shed 3 bases, with 17 bases lying between them. The CDR3 totals 16 residues. CDR1 and CDR2 from the germline V gene are MDHEN and SYDVKM. The CDR3 protein is CASSPRGFDGYNEQFF. CDR3 DNA: TGTGCCAGCAGTCCGAGGGGGTTCGATGGCTACAATGAGCAGTTCTTC.

This clone occurred a few times. As DNA, the CDR3 is TGTGCCAGCAGCCCCGGGACAGATTACGAGCAGTACTTC. Translating gives CASSPGTDYEQYF. The rearrangement links TRBV7-2 to TRBJ2-7; 7 positions match TRBD1. J lost 4 bases, V lost 5 bases, and 5 bases had no gene match. The CDR3 is 13 amino acids. Germline V gene data show CDR1 as SGHTA and CDR2 as FQGNSA.

The chain couples TRBV7-9 to TRBJ1-2, with D perhaps TRBD1 (6 bases). V was cut by 1 base and J by 3 bases, with 12 bases left in between. Germline V lookup: CDR1 SEHNR, CDR2 FQNEAQ (reference sequence). The CDR3 totals 15 residues. DNA of the CDR3: TGTGCCAGCAGCTTAGAGGTGGCAGGGGACTATGGCTACACCTTC. Translating gives CASSLEVAGDYGYTF.